The 21 T cell receptor beta chains below come from one sample, sequenced in a study of T cells in Graves' hyperthyroidism and ophthalmopathy (dated by TCRdb to about 2019). Libraries came from multiplex PCR. This sample was sequenced with an Illumina HiSeq 2000. The TCR beta CDR3 regions were amplified from the RNA transcripts. The first round of RT-PCR for the TCR CDR3 was performed with the HTBI primer set and the Qiagen OneStep RT-PCR kit. TCRdb cleaned the public reads at Q25 with fastp, built clones with MiXCR and kept in-frame beta chains. All rows with the same CDR3 protein become a single entry with the most common DNA and genes. A total of 700,000 to 950,000 distinct CDR3 sequences appear in this sample, around 40% of them only once. The top ten hold around a third of the sample. The sample was blood. The receptors come from a woman aged 35 to 49 with Graves' hyperthyroidism.

This clonotype has at least ten counts. J is TRBJ2-7 and V is TRBV6-5; 7 nucleotides agree with TRBD2. Trimming cost V 8 bases and J 4 bases; bases outside gene matches: 8. The V gene's germline CDR1 is MNHEY and CDR2 SVGAGI. The CDR3 runs to 13 residues. CDR3 residues: CASGRGAVYEQYF. CDR3 bases: TGTGCCAGCGGGAGGGGCGCGGTATACGAGCAGTACTTC.

V and J are TRBV29-1 and TRBJ2-1; tentatively, D is TRBD2 (5 bases). Germline V gene lookup returns CDR1 SQVTM and CDR2 ANQGSEA. The length of the CDR3 is 18 residues. Trimming cost V 4 bases and J 10 bases, with 32 bases left between them. CDR3 residues: CSVAIIGRDRAPSYEQFF. Written as DNA, the CDR3 is TGCAGCGTTGCTATCATAGGTCGGGATAGGGCACCTTCCTACGAGCAGTTCTTC.

This clonotype was seen repeatedly, ten times or more. The chain combines TRBV24-1 with TRBJ2-2; 7 bases map to TRBD1. The germline gives CDR1 KGHDR, CDR2 SFDVKD. V lost 4 bases to trimming and J lost 2 bases; unmatched junction nucleotides: 6. The CDR3 spans 16 residues. CDR3 sequence reads: CATSDRWDRNTGELFF. The CDR3, as DNA: TGTGCCACCAGTGACCGCTGGGACAGAAACACCGGGGAGCTGTTTTTT.

Notes on this clonotype: A clone one base away is much larger, so this may be a read error. The gene calls are TRBV4-3 and TRBJ2-7; D is possibly TRBD2 (5 bases). CDR3 length: 15 amino acids. Germline V gene lookup returns CDR1 LGHNA and CDR2 YSLEER. V was shortened by 2 bases and J by 3 bases, with 14 bases between the two germline ends. The CDR3 sequence: CASSQNVVGDYEQYF. The CDR3 nucleotides read TGCGCCAGCAGCCAAAATGTCGTCGGGGACTACGAGCAGTACTTC.

Worth noting for this clonotype: Since a much larger clone is just one base distant, this may be a read error. The rearrangement joins TRBV20-1 to TRBJ1-2; D is ambiguous. This CDR3 has 14 residues. Per germline, CDR1 DFQATT and CDR2 SNEGSKA (reference sequence). Trimming pared 3 bases from V and 9 bases from J, leaving 20 bases between. Here the CDR3 DNA reads TGCAGTGCTAGTCTCCCCGGGGTTACGTATCGCTACACCTTC. This codes for CSASLPGVTYRYTF.

A remark on this clonotype: Given a much more abundant clone one base away, this may be a read error. The CDR3 coding sequence is TGTGCCAGCAGCACTACAAGGGGGGATGGGGCCCAGTACTTC. This gives the protein CASSTTRGDGAQYF. This chain uses TRBV7-2 with TRBJ2-5; the D call may be TRBD1 or TRBD2 (6 bases each). Germline-derived CDR1 and CDR2 are SGHTA and FQGNSA. Trimming cost V 5 bases and J 9 bases, with 19 bases left between them. The CDR3 has 14 residues. The full variable domain, its missing parts supplied by reference TRBV7-2 and TRBJ2-5, is GAGVSQSPSNKVTEKGKDVELRCDPISGHTALYWYRQSLGQGLEFLIYFQGNSAPDKSGLPSDRFSAERTGGSVSTLTIQRTQQEDSAVYLCASSTTRGDGAQYFGPGTRLLVL.

In regard to this clonotype: At one end, the junction sequence differs from germline, possibly due to a read error. The CDR3 DNA sequence: TGTGCCAGCAGTCTGGGAGTGGACCGCGCCTTC. Translated, it gives CASSLGVDRAF. This chain connects TRBV7-9 to TRBJ1-2; D gene ambiguous. Looked up from germline, CDR1 is SEHNR and CDR2 is FQNEAQ (reference sequence). The CDR3 loop spans 11 amino acids.

V is TRBV2 and J is TRBJ2-7; 7 bases map to TRBD1. Germline V gene data show CDR1 as SNHLY and CDR2 as FYNNEI. The ends lost 5 bases at V and 2 bases at J; junction bases unmatched: 9. CDR3 size: 15 residues. CDR3 sequence: CASSYGNQGAYEQYF. In nucleotides, the CDR3 is TGTGCCAGCAGTTACGGGAACCAGGGGGCCTACGAGCAGTACTTC.

This chain connects TRBV19 to TRBJ1-1; TRBD1 agrees at 8 bases. The CDR3 length is 14 residues. Unmatched junction bases numbered 5, after V lost 2 bases and J lost 6 bases. CDR1 is LNHDA, CDR2 SQIVND, per germline (reference sequence). CDR3 nucleotide sequence: TGTGCCAGTAGTATACATCAGGGGGCTTCTGAAGCTTTCTTT. Encoded protein: CASSIHQGASEAFF.

This clonotype was detected ten times or more. V and J are TRBV25-1 and TRBJ1-1; D gene unclear. The CDR3 spans 14 residues. Trimming removed 5 bases at V and 3 bases at J, with 13 bases between. Germline V gene lookup returns CDR1 MGHDK and CDR2 SYGVNS. Here the CDR3 reads CASSPSRGYTEAFF. The DNA of the CDR3 is TGTGCCAGCAGTCCCTCGCGCGGTTACACTGAAGCTTTCTTT.

This clonotype was recorded a few times. The chain's CDR3 is CASRNKVLHTPEQYF. DNA of the CDR3: TGTGCCAGCAGAAACAAGGTCCTCCACACCCCCGAGCAGTACTTC. J is TRBJ2-7 and V is TRBV6-2 or TRBV6-3; D ambiguous. V lost 6 bases, J lost 6 bases, and 21 bases lay in between. The germline V gene has CDR1 MNHEY and CDR2 SVGEGT. The CDR3 extends over 15 amino acids.

The CDR3 here is CASRPGQNNEQFF. CDR3 coding DNA: TGTGCCAGCCGCCCTGGACAGAACAATGAGCAGTTCTTC. This sequence joins TRBV7-6 and TRBJ2-5; maybe TRBD1 (6 bases). The end of the DNA aligns better with TRBJ2-1, so the J call may be wrong. The CDR3 runs 13 residues. Germline V lookup: CDR1 SGHVS, CDR2 FNYEAQ.

The gene calls are TRBV19 and TRBJ1-5, with D possibly being TRBD1 (5 bases). V dropped 3 bases and J dropped 4 bases, with 22 bases sitting between them. The CDR3 runs to 18 residues. Germline V gene sequence: CDR1 LNHDA, CDR2 SQIVND (reference sequence). CDR3 protein: CASSIRRQGLRGNQPQHF. The CDR3 DNA sequence: TGTGCCAGTAGTATCCGCCGGCAGGGCCTTAGAGGAAATCAGCCCCAGCATTTT.

The V gene is TRBV6-6, the J gene TRBJ1-1; 7 bases agree with TRBD1. Looked up from germline, CDR1 is MNHNY and CDR2 is SVGAGI (reference sequence). There are 14 residues in the CDR3. With V trimmed by 5 bases and J by 6 bases, 9 bases remained unmatched. In DNA form, the CDR3 reads TGTGCCAGCAGTCGGGTGACAGGGAGCGCTGAAGCTTTCTTT. Translating gives CASSRVTGSAEAFF.

Ten or more counts support this clonotype. The V call is TRBV7-2, the J call TRBJ2-7, with 7 bases matching TRBD1. The germline CDR1 and CDR2 sequences are SGHTA and FQGNSA. Trimming took 4 bases from V and 3 from J; bases not matched to a gene: 9. CDR3 length: 15 amino acids. The CDR3 DNA sequence: TGTGCCAGCAGCTCTAATCCGGGACAGCTCTACGAGCAGTACTTC. It translates to CASSSNPGQLYEQYF.

The rearrangement joins TRBV12-3 or TRBV12-4 to TRBJ1-2, with D possibly matching TRBD1 (6 bases). The CDR3 extends over 16 amino acids. The V gene lost 6 bases and the J gene lost 2 bases, with 19 bases spanning the gap. In nucleotides, the CDR3 is TGTGCCAGCAGCTCCGGCCCGACAGGATCCAACTATGGCTACACCTTC. Translated: CASSSGPTGSNYGYTF.

This clonotype was counted at least ten times. The CDR3 here is CASSQTGYGTGELFF. The CDR3 DNA reads as TGTGCCAGCTCCCAGACAGGGTATGGCACCGGGGAGCTGTTTTTT. The chain links TRBV19 to TRBJ2-2; 7 nucleotides agree with TRBD1. CDR3 length: 15 amino acids. CDR1 and CDR2 (germline): LNHDA, SQIVND (reference sequence). Trimming removed 9 bases from V and 4 bases from J; junction bases left unmatched: 11.

The chain uses TRBV25-1 and TRBJ1-2; D ambiguous. Germline loops: CDR1 MGHDK, CDR2 SYGVNS. V gave up 6 bases and J gave up 1 base, with 21 bases separating them. The CDR3 totals 17 residues. The CDR3 coding sequence is TGTGCCAGCAGCCAAACCCTTAGGGAGAAGATTAACTATGGCTACACCTTC. Translated: CASSQTLREKINYGYTF.

This clonotype has more than one count but fewer than ten. The chain links TRBV6-5 to TRBJ1-3; D not resolved. Germline V gene lookup returns CDR1 MNHEY and CDR2 SVGAGI. Between the trimmed V and J ends, which lost 5 bases and 2 bases, there was a span of 10 bases. The CDR3 is 14 amino acids. Here the CDR3 DNA reads TGTGCCAGCAGTGGGGTCTTAACTGGAAACACCATATATTTT. Translated: CASSGVLTGNTIYF.

This clonotype was counted only a few times. The J gene is TRBJ2-5, the V gene TRBV7-9, with D unclear. In germline, CDR1 is SEHNR, CDR2 FQNEAQ (reference sequence). The V end lost 5 bases, the J end lost 7 bases, and 20 bases lay between the germline ends. The CDR3 totals 15 residues. CDR3 loop: CASSRPTRVRGTQYF. The DNA of the CDR3 is TGTGCCAGCAGCCGCCCGACTCGCGTCCGAGGGACCCAGTACTTC. The variable domain in full, completed from reference TRBV7-9 and TRBJ2-5, reads DTGVSQNPRHKITKRGQNVTFRCDPISEHNRLYWYRQTLGQGPEFLTYFQNEAQLEKSRLLSDRFSAERPKGSFSTLEIQRTEQGDSAMYLCASSRPTRVRGTQYFGPGTRLLVL.

The chain uses TRBV5-1 and TRBJ1-2, with no clear D. V gave up 5 bases and J gave up 3 bases, with 5 bases separating them. Germline V gene sequence: CDR1 SGHRS, CDR2 YFSETQ. CDR3 length: 11 amino acids. This chain's CDR3 is CASRGHYGYTF. Here the CDR3 DNA reads TGCGCCAGCAGAGGGCACTATGGCTACACCTTC.